This section outlines one T cell receptor (beta chain) sequence together with its context. The sample comes from a study of regulatory T cells in long-lasting Graves disease. Through Arm-PCR of CDR3 regions and iRepertoire HTBI primers, TCR beta libraries were built. Each CDR3 protein gets one entry after TCRdb re-called the multiplex PCR reads with MiXCR. Of approximately 470,000 distinct CDR3 sequences listed, 16% were seen once; the top ten hold 9.5% to 15%. Time point denoted: newly diagnosed GD, antithyroid drugs for less than 3 months. PBMCs were the source of the RNA used for TCR sequencing. Trimming stripped 7 bases from V and 5 bases from J, with 18 bases between. The CDR3 has 13 residues. CDR1 and CDR2 from the germline V gene are SQVTM and ANQGSEA. The sample also formed part of further work on T cells in Graves' hyperthyroidism and ophthalmopathy.

This TCR was sampled from a man aged 35-49 years with Graves disease. The V gene is TRBV29-1, the J gene TRBJ2-7; tentative D call: TRBD1 (6 bases). This specimen consisted of peripheral blood mononuclear cells (PBMCs), obtained at new diagnosis, from a patient treated with antithyroid drugs. The CDR3 loop reads CSGAYTGIHEQYF. The CDR3 DNA is TGCAGCGGAGCTTATACAGGGATCCACGAGCAGTACTTC.